This T cell receptor beta chain was identified during a study of blood T cell repertoires in COVID-19. Across the study: Italy, Spain and the United States were the sources of the convalescent and acute COVID-19 samples. Sources were T cells, B-cell-depleted T cells, or PBMCs; the material itself was cDNA or gDNA.

Trimming stripped 0 bases from V and 4 bases from J, with 6 bases between. The CDR3 loop spans 14 amino acids. The germline CDR1 and CDR2 sequences are KGHDR and SFDVKD. This clone has a handful of counts. Per the original data handling: Nucleated cell number was recorded as an estimate derived from reference gene primer amplification. TCRdb's table, derived via immunoSEQ multiplex PCR, lists solely in-frame clones and lacks some. V and J calls and clone size are given by that table; D and trimming were obtained from the DNA. The table has about 190,000 clones, around 80% seen once. V usage is TRBV24-1 and J usage is TRBJ1-5, with TRBD1 as a possible D gene (6 bases). The sequence was collected from a woman aged 80 or older with active or convalescent COVID-19. The sample was peripheral blood. CDR3 residues: CATSDLTGNQPQHF. The CDR3 nucleotides read TGTGCCACCAGTGATTTGACAGGGAATCAGCCCCAGCATTTT.